The next 24 T cell receptor beta chains were all read from a single sample in a study of beta chain features in type 1 diabetes. Study-wide results and caveats: Type 1 diabetes patients showed a moderate but significant shortening of TCRB CDR3s in all four CD4+ subsets.

Every bit of the isolated RNA underwent reverse transcription, so sequencing read expressed TCRB transcripts. Profiled with immunoSEQ multiplex PCR; TCRdb holds only in-frame clones, not every one. This sample has tens of thousands of clones, with approximately 70% found just once. Antigens of these TCRs are unknown. Source material: Tregs from blood. The receptors stem from a man in his thirties or forties with type 1 diabetes. Some clones in this sample may be carry-over from other donors' samples.

This clone came up a few times. The chain is built from TRBV10-3 and TRBJ2-6; perhaps TRBD2 as D (6 bases). The V gene lost 6 bases and the J gene lost 0 bases, with 18 bases spanning the gap. The CDR3 extends over 18 amino acids. The germline CDR1 and CDR2 sequences are ENHRY and SYGVKD. For the CDR3, the DNA is TGTGCCATCAGCGGGGGTCGGCAGCCACACTCTGGGGCCAACGTCCTGACTTTC. Amino acids: CAISGGRQPHSGANVLTF.

The CDR3 protein is CASSQVPDYGYTF. CDR3 bases: TGTGCCAGCAGCCAAGTGCCGGACTATGGCTACACCTTC. The chain uses TRBV4-2 and TRBJ1-2; no definite D call. Trimming removed 1 base at V and 3 bases at J, with 6 bases between. The CDR3 runs 13 residues. Germline V lookup: CDR1 LGHNA, CDR2 YNFKEQ.

This chain joins TRBV11-2 and TRBJ2-7, with D possibly TRBD2 on 5 matching bases. V lost 1 base, J lost 4 bases, and 8 bases lay in between. This CDR3 is 13 amino acids long. Per the germline V gene, CDR1 is SGHAT and CDR2 is FQNNGV. In DNA, the CDR3 is TGTGCCAGCAGCTTAGGGACTTTTTACGAGCAGTACTTC. It codes for CASSLGTFYEQYF.

This clone was seen a few times. The rearrangement joins TRBV6-5 to TRBJ2-7, with TRBD1 identical over 10 bases. The CDR3 length is 14 residues. The V segment lost 6 bases and the J segment 6 bases; nucleotides outside the gene matches: 8. Per germline, CDR1 MNHEY and CDR2 SVGAGI. As DNA, the CDR3 is TGTGCCAGCAGCCGCCGGGACAGGGGATCCGAGCAGTACTTC. Translated: CASSRRDRGSEQYF.

The rearrangement joins TRBV6-6 to TRBJ2-1; D may be TRBD2 (5 bases). Germline CDR1 MNHNY, CDR2 SVGAGI (reference sequence). Trimming removed 5 bases from V and 7 bases from J, with 9 bases in between. The CDR3 is 12 amino acids. This chain's CDR3 is CASSQAENEQFF. Written as DNA, the CDR3 is TGTGCCAGCAGTCAAGCGGAGAATGAGCAGTTCTTC.

This sequence joins TRBV10-2 and TRBJ1-6; TRBD1 agrees at 7 bases. V dropped 6 bases and J dropped 7; count of bases not matched to a gene: 3. Germline V CDR1 and CDR2: WSHSY, SAAADI. The CDR3 is 13 amino acids. DNA of the CDR3: TGCGCCAGCAGCGACAGGGTAAATTCACCCCTCCACTTT. It specifies CASSDRVNSPLHF.

The CDR3 loop reads CASSPRTGTEAFF. The CDR3 nucleotides read TGTGCCAGCAGCCCTAGAACCGGCACTGAAGCTTTCTTT. V usage is TRBV7-3 and J usage is TRBJ1-1; the D is unclear. Germline lookup yields CDR1 SGHTA and CDR2 FQGTGA. V was trimmed by 5 bases and J by 4 bases, leaving 11 bases between them. This CDR3 comprises 13 residues. The whole variable domain, filled in from reference TRBV7-3 and TRBJ1-1, reads GAGVSQTPSNKVTEKGKYVELRCDPISGHTALYWYRQSLGQGPEFLIYFQGTGAADDSGLPNDRFFAVRPEGSVSTLKIQRTERGDSAVYLCASSPRTGTEAFFGQGTRLTVV.

This chain links TRBV7-2 with TRBJ2-7; TRBD2 is a possible D gene (7 bases). This CDR3 comprises 16 residues. Germline V gives CDR1 SGHTA, CDR2 FQGNSA. V was trimmed by 5 bases and J by 4 bases, leaving 21 bases between them. DNA of the CDR3: TGTGCCAGCAGCCCGCCCTCGCGGGGGCGTGCATACGAGCAGTACTTC. This sequence encodes CASSPPSRGRAYEQYF.

The V gene is TRBV7-8, the J gene TRBJ2-4, with 9 bases lining up with TRBD1. The junction had 8 bases not matched to a gene; V was cut back by 9 bases and J by 5 bases. The germline V gene encodes CDR1 SGHVS and CDR2 FQNEAQ. The CDR3 has 14 amino acids. CDR3 in DNA: TGTGCCAGTGCACGTCGGGACAGGGAAAACATTCAGTACTTC. This encodes CASARRDRENIQYF. The variable domain in full, completed from reference TRBV7-8 and TRBJ2-4, reads GAGVSQSPRYKVAKRGQDVALRCDPISGHVSLFWYQQALGQGPEFLTYFQNEAQLDKSGLPSDRFFAERPEGSVSTLKIQRTQQEDSAVYLCASARRDRENIQYFGAGTRLSVL.

V and J are TRBV10-3 and TRBJ1-2, with TRBD1 identical over 8 bases. CDR1 is ENHRY, CDR2 SYGVKD, per germline. Unmatched junction bases numbered 7, after V lost 6 bases and J lost 4 bases. The CDR3 runs to 14 residues. The CDR3 protein is CAIRDRVSFYGYTF. CDR3 in DNA: TGTGCCATCAGGGACAGGGTCTCTTTCTATGGCTACACCTTC.

The CDR3 nucleotides read TGTGCCAGCAGTTTAACCACAGGGCCGTGGAAGGCTTTCTTT. As protein: CASSLTTGPWKAFF. This chain connects TRBV27 to TRBJ1-1; tentatively, D is TRBD1 (6 bases). V was trimmed by 2 bases and J by 11 bases, leaving 18 bases between them. The CDR3 consists of 14 residues. The germline gives CDR1 MNHEY, CDR2 SMNVEV (reference sequence).

The gene calls are TRBV2 and TRBJ2-5, with D tentatively TRBD1 (6 bases). Trimming shortened V by 4 bases and J by 1 base, and 13 bases separated the two germline ends. The CDR3 covers 15 residues. Per the germline V gene, CDR1 is SNHLY and CDR2 is FYNNEI. The CDR3 DNA reads TGTGCCAGCAGTGTTTGGAGAGGGGGCCAAGAGACCCAGTACTTC. Its translation is CASSVWRGGQETQYF.

The genes are TRBV4-1 and TRBJ2-2, with a possible D match to TRBD1 (6 bases). The germline V gene has CDR1 MGHRA and CDR2 YSYEKL. The CDR3 sequence is 18 residues long. Trimming removed 3 bases at V and 2 bases at J, with 19 bases between. The CDR3 here is CASSHPRGRADNTGELFF. The CDR3 DNA reads TGCGCCAGCAGCCATCCCAGGGGAAGGGCGGACAACACCGGGGAGCTGTTTTTT.

V usage is TRBV11-2 and J usage is TRBJ2-7; D is possibly TRBD1 (6 bases). The CDR3 is 12 residues long. With 2 bases removed from V and 7 bases from J, the gap between germline ends came to 9 bases. Germline lookup yields CDR1 SGHAT and CDR2 FQNNGV. CDR3 in amino acids: CASSLWGREQYF. In DNA, the CDR3 is TGTGCCAGCAGCTTATGGGGGCGGGAGCAGTACTTC. The entire variable domain, with the rest obtained from reference TRBV11-2 and TRBJ2-7, is as follows: EAGVAQSPRYKIIEKRQSVAFWCNPISGHATLYWYQQILGQGPKLLIQFQNNGVVDDSQLPKDRFSAERLKGVDSTLKIQPAKLEDSAVYLCASSLWGREQYFGPGTRLTVT.

This clone occurred once. The chain combines TRBV28 with TRBJ1-5; D not resolved. The CDR3 is made up of 17 amino acids. Germline lookup yields CDR1 MDHEN and CDR2 SYDVKM. The V end lost 0 bases, the J end lost 0 bases, and 12 bases lay between the germline ends. The CDR3: CASSLWAGDYSNQPQHF. The CDR3 coding sequence is TGTGCCAGCAGTTTATGGGCAGGCGATTATAGCAATCAGCCCCAGCATTTT. The full variable domain, in which reference TRBV28 and TRBJ1-5 provide the parts outside the CDR3, is DVKVTQSSRYLVKRTGEKVFLECVQDMDHENMFWYRQDPGLGLRLIYFSYDVKMKEKGDIPEGYSVSREKKERFSLILESASTNQTSMYLCASSLWAGDYSNQPQHFGDGTRLSIL.

J is TRBJ2-1 and V is TRBV11-2, with D perhaps matching TRBD2 (6 bases). The germline V and J ends were trimmed by 5 bases and 6 bases, with 20 bases remaining between them. This CDR3 has 16 amino acids. Germline V gives CDR1 SGHAT, CDR2 FQNNGV. CDR3 coding DNA: TGTGCCAGCAGCCCCCGGGGGAGAACCGGGGGCAATGAGCAGTTCTTC. Translation: CASSPRGRTGGNEQFF.

In the case of this clone: The CDR3 does not end in the conserved phenylalanine or tryptophan, so this is likely a read error. V is TRBV11-2 and J is TRBJ2-4; D unresolved. Germline V gene lookup returns CDR1 SGHAT and CDR2 FQNNGV. CDR3 length equals 13 residues. Trimming left V 5 bases short and J 2 bases short, with 7 bases between. The CDR3 spells CASSHPPKNIQYL. The CDR3 coding sequence is TGTGCCAGCAGCCACCCGCCCAAAAACATTCAGTACCTC.

This clone showed up just once. The rearrangement links TRBV6-5 to TRBJ1-1; possible D gene TRBD1, 5 bases. Germline-derived CDR1 and CDR2 are MNHEY and SVGAGI. Deletions cut 8 bases from V and 10 bases from J, with 14 bases between. The CDR3 is 11 residues long. The CDR3 nucleotides are TGTGCCAGCGCTTGGGGCGGGAGAGCTTTCTTT. It specifies CASAWGGRAFF.

The chain has TRBV4-3 and TRBJ2-6; D is uncertain. The germline CDR1 and CDR2 sequences are LGHNA and YSLEER. V lost 3 bases to trimming and J lost 2 bases, with 5 bases between them. This CDR3 comprises 14 residues. The CDR3 region has the DNA TGCGCCAGCAGCCAGATAGCTGGGGCCAACGTCCTGACTTTC. Encoded protein: CASSQIAGANVLTF.

This clone was seen just once. V is TRBV18 and J is TRBJ1-2, with TRBD1 matching over 9 bases. V was clipped by 3 bases and J by 4 bases; unmatched bases: 6. This CDR3 spans 15 amino acids. The germline gives CDR1 KGHSH, CDR2 LQKENI. In DNA, the CDR3 is TGTGCCAGCTCACCGGGACAGGGCCTTTCCTATGGCTACACCTTC. It is translated as CASSPGQGLSYGYTF.

The genes are TRBV18 and TRBJ2-1; 13 bases map to TRBD2. Germline V gene data show CDR1 as KGHSH and CDR2 as LQKENI. This CDR3 has 16 amino acids. With V trimmed by 4 bases and J by 7 bases, 7 bases remained unmatched. The CDR3 nucleotides are TGTGCCAGCTCACTCGGACTAGCGGGGGCAGGGAATGAGCAGTTCTTC. This translates into CASSLGLAGAGNEQFF.

The rearrangement uses TRBV5-1 and TRBJ1-2, with D tentatively TRBD1 (6 bases). V shed 5 bases and J shed 8 bases, with 10 bases lying between them. Germline CDR1 SGHRS, CDR2 YFSETQ. This CDR3 region has 11 residues. CDR3 coding DNA: TGCGCCAGCAGTGGGGGCTACGGCTACACCTTC. This encodes CASSGGYGYTF.

This clone was counted between two and nine times. The V call is TRBV2, the J call TRBJ2-4, with 10 nucleotides matching TRBD2. Germline CDR1 and CDR2: SNHLY and FYNNEI. V lost 4 bases to trimming and J lost 9 bases; unmatched junction nucleotides: 12. There are 16 residues in the CDR3. CDR3 in amino acids: CASSGGAAGGPSIQYF. CDR3 DNA: TGTGCCAGCAGTGGGGGTGCAGCGGGGGGGCCGAGCATTCAGTACTTC.

This chain connects TRBV18 to TRBJ2-7, with unresolved D. The CDR3 runs to 15 residues. Germline assignment: CDR1 KGHSH and CDR2 LQKENI. V was trimmed by 1 base and J by 2 bases, leaving 12 bases between them. CDR3 amino acids: CASSPLTVRPYEQYF. DNA of the CDR3: TGTGCCAGCTCACCACTTACGGTCAGGCCCTACGAGCAGTACTTC. Complete variable domain (other parts from reference TRBV18 and TRBJ2-7): NAGVMQNPRHLVRRRGQEARLRCSPMKGHSHVYWYRQLPEEGLKFMVYLQKENIIDESGMPKERFSAEFPKEGPSILRIQQVVRGDSAAYFCASSPLTVRPYEQYFGPGTRLTVT.